This is a list of T cell receptor beta chains from one sample in a study of T-cell memory formation after mild COVID-19. TCRdb re-called the 5' RACE reads through MiXCR, storing one row per CDR3 protein. The table shows a few hundred thousand distinct CDR3 sequences, with over 8.5% occurring only once. The sequenced sample was PBMCs or a T cell subset sorted from them (not recorded which). The receptors derive from a man aged 18 to 35 who had mild COVID-19 (a few samples of this study predate the infection). Cell type and time point are not known. Both conserved end residues are part of each CDR3. The D gene is left open where the match is weak. Rows give clone size only sometimes, using once, few, many, or a class for an expanded clone.

clone size	D gene	J gene	V gene	CDR3 protein	CDR3 DNA
few	NA	TRBJ2-4	TRBV6-2/TRBV6-3	CASSYSSRNIQYF	TGTGCCAGCAGTTACTCGAGCAGAAACATTCAGTACTTC
NA	TRBD2	TRBJ2-1	TRBV20-1	CSALTSGGPNQQFF	TGCAGTGCTTTAACTAGCGGGGGGCCCAATCAGCAGTTCTTC
many	NA	TRBJ2-3	TRBV5-1	CASSFPPGTQGADTQYF	TGCGCCAGCAGCTTCCCCCCCGGGACGCAAGGGGCAGATACGCAGTATTTT
many	TRBD1	TRBJ2-5	TRBV5-1	CASSAGDRGGETQYF	TGCGCCAGCAGCGCCGGCGACAGGGGAGGCGAGACCCAGTACTTC
few	TRBD1	TRBJ2-2	TRBV12-3/TRBV12-4	CASSSGTGVYLDAGELFF	TGTGCCAGCAGTTCCGGGACAGGGGTGTATTTGGATGCCGGGGAGCTGTTTTTT
few	TRBD2	TRBJ2-3	TRBV11-2	CASSPNRGVGTDTQYF	TGTGCCAGCAGCCCTAATCGGGGGGTGGGCACAGATACGCAGTATTTT
NA	TRBD1	TRBJ2-1	TRBV7-8	CASSRGQGANNEQFF	TGTGCCAGCAGCCGGGGACAGGGGGCGAACAATGAGCAGTTCTTC
few	NA	TRBJ2-7	TRBV11-2	CASSPPTNEQYF	TGTGCCAGCAGCCCCCCGACAAACGAGCAGTACTTC
NA	NA	TRBJ1-2	TRBV30	CAWSAGNYGYTF	TGTGCCTGGAGTGCGGGAAACTATGGCTACACCTTC
NA	NA	TRBJ2-1	TRBV7-2	CASSLMGIPYNEQFF	TGTGCCAGCAGCTTAATGGGGATACCCTACAATGAGCAGTTCTTC
many	NA	TRBJ2-3	TRBV20-1	CSAGRGGSTDTQYF	TGCAGTGCTGGACGCGGGGGCTCCACAGATACGCAGTATTTT
many	NA	TRBJ1-6	TRBV12-3/TRBV12-4	CASSTGQFSPLHF	TGTGCCAGCAGCACAGGGCAGTTTTCACCCCTCCACTTT
NA	NA	TRBJ1-5	TRBV4-2	CASSQDLGNQPQHF	TGTGCCAGCAGCCAAGATCTAGGCAATCAGCCCCAGCATTTT
NA	NA	TRBJ1-2	TRBV6-5	CASSYRASGWGNYGYTF	TGTGCCAGCAGTTATCGGGCTTCGGGATGGGGTAACTATGGCTACACCTTC
few	NA	TRBJ1-2	TRBV6-1	CASSARTYGYTF	TGTGCCAGCAGTGCCAGGACCTATGGCTACACCTTC
many	NA	TRBJ2-2	TRBV5-1	CASREGSYGELFF	TGCGCCAGCAGGGAGGGGTCTTACGGGGAGCTGTTTTTT
NA	TRBD1	TRBJ1-1	TRBV5-1	CASSLEGAAAEAFF	TGCGCCAGCAGCTTGGAGGGGGCGGCGGCTGAAGCTTTCTTT
many	NA	TRBJ2-7	TRBV4-2	CASSQFSYEQYF	TGTGCCAGCAGCCAATTCTCCTACGAGCAGTACTTC
many	NA	TRBJ1-1	TRBV7-9	CASFLAWDTEAFF	TGTGCCAGCTTTCTGGCGTGGGATACTGAAGCTTTCTTT
NA	TRBD2	TRBJ2-1	TRBV4-1	CASSQKGLAEYNEQFF	TGCGCCAGCAGCCAAAAGGGGCTAGCGGAATACAATGAGCAGTTCTTC
few	NA	TRBJ1-1	TRBV29-1	CSVAGRRDTEAFF	TGCAGCGTTGCGGGCAGGAGGGACACTGAAGCTTTCTTT
many	NA	TRBJ1-4	TRBV12-3/TRBV12-4	CASSFVGMAEKLFF	TGTGCCAGCAGTTTTGTGGGGATGGCTGAAAAACTGTTTTTT
NA	NA	TRBJ2-7	TRBV13	CASSPRFGFYEQYF	TGTGCCAGCAGCCCCCGGTTTGGATTCTACGAGCAGTACTTC